This is a list of T cell receptor beta chains from one sample in a study of T cells in Graves' hyperthyroidism and ophthalmopathy. TCRdb re-derived calls from the multiplex PCR reads in MiXCR, one entry per CDR3 protein. Of hundreds of thousands of distinct CDR3 sequences in the sample, 14% were seen once. Sequencing input: blood. Receptor source: a woman younger than 35 with Graves' hyperthyroidism. The CDR3 runs from the conserved cysteine through the conserved F or W. Clone size is shown for a subset of rows, as once, few, many or a class of expanded clone.

j_gene | abundance | v_gene | CDR3aa
TRBJ1-1 | many | TRBV4-1 | CASSQASGVMNTEAFF
TRBJ1-3 | many | TRBV28 | CASSGRAPSGNTIYF
TRBJ1-1 | - | TRBV19 | CASSLPGQGASEAFF
TRBJ1-5 | many | TRBV19 | CASRTHPPGSSNQPQHF
TRBJ1-5 | many | TRBV7-8 | CASSRTVDQPQHF
TRBJ2-5 | many | TRBV28 | CASSTPLIDSEETQYF
TRBJ2-1 | - | TRBV30 | CAWSVLASGSINEQFF
TRBJ1-2 | few | TRBV14 | CASSQDLGNYGYTF
TRBJ2-1 | - | TRBV29-1 | CSVEGSGRPPYNEQFF
TRBJ1-4 | many | TRBV6-2/TRBV6-3 | CASTKSPGTTNEKLFF
TRBJ1-3 | - | TRBV6-2/TRBV6-3 | CASKDPPGNTIYF
TRBJ2-1 | once | TRBV5-6 | CASSSDGTGKGNEQFF
TRBJ2-3 | few | TRBV29-1 | CSVGVGVPDTQYF
TRBJ1-5 | - | TRBV16 | CASSQIYQPQHF
TRBJ2-3 | - | TRBV9 | CASSPELAGVSDTQYF
TRBJ1-5 | - | TRBV7-9 | CASSRGTARNQPQHF